The 12 T cell receptor beta chains given below trace back to one sample, sequenced in a study of molecular identifiers for immune sequencing clone quantification. MiXCR was run by TCRdb on the PCR reads, yielding one entry per CDR3 protein. The sample contains about 510,000 distinct CDR3 sequences, about a fifth of which appear only once. The sequenced material came from naive CD8+ T cells from blood, with Jurkat cell RNA spiked in. Subset in this sample: FACS-sorted CD8+CD4-CCR7+CD45RA+ naive T cells. The source is a human donor in good health. Some libraries in this study had Jurkat cell RNA spiked in.

The chain has TRBV30 and TRBJ2-1; 7 nucleotides match TRBD1. Germline trimming cut 0 bases from V and 8 bases from J; bases unmatched to any gene: 10. Germline V gene data show CDR1 as GTSNPN and CDR2 as SVGIG (reference sequence). The length of the CDR3 is 15 residues. The CDR3 coding sequence is TGTGCCTGGAGTGTACTCAGGACAGGCCACTATGAGCAGTTCTTC. This encodes CAWSVLRTGHYEQFF.

There are many counts of this clonotype. The V and J genes are TRBV12-3 or TRBV12-4 and TRBJ1-2; the match to TRBD1 covers 9 bases. This CDR3 region has 15 residues. V lost 2 bases and J lost 3; bases outside the gene matches: 4. The chain's CDR3 is CASSLTGQGDYGYTF. In nucleotides, the CDR3 is TGTGCCAGCAGTTTAACGGGACAGGGCGACTATGGCTACACCTTC.

This clonotype was picked up many times. This chain joins TRBV20-1 and TRBJ2-7, with D possibly TRBD1 on 6 matching bases. The V gene lost 3 bases and the J gene lost 3 bases, with 6 bases spanning the gap. The CDR3 is 11 residues long. CDR1 and CDR2 from the germline V gene are DFQATT and SNEGSKA (reference sequence). CDR3 nucleotides: TGCAGTGCTAGGGACAGCTACGAGCAGTACTTC. Its translation: CSARDSYEQYF.

Many counts were recorded for this clonotype. The genes are TRBV29-1 and TRBJ1-2; D is ambiguous. The CDR3 is 13 residues long. Germline assignment: CDR1 SQVTM and CDR2 ANQGSEA. In DNA form, the CDR3 reads TGCAGTCTTCGAGACATCAACGACTATGGCTACACCTTC. Translating gives CSLRDINDYGYTF.

This clonotype was seen a handful of times. The chain couples TRBV4-2 to TRBJ2-7; 11 bases fit TRBD2. Unmatched junction bases numbered 11, after V lost 1 base and J lost 9 bases. The germline V gene has CDR1 LGHNA and CDR2 YNFKEQ. The CDR3 has 16 residues. The CDR3 sequence: CASSQVISGRASGQYF. CDR3 bases: TGTGCCAGCAGCCAAGTTATTAGCGGGAGGGCCTCTGGGCAGTACTTC.

With regard to this clonotype: The CDR3 ends on some other residue instead of the conserved phenylalanine or tryptophan, so this is likely a read error. The chain has TRBV3-1 and TRBJ2-3, with 8 bases lining up with TRBD2. Germline lookup yields CDR1 LGHDT and CDR2 YNNKEL (reference sequence). J gave up 1 base and V 0 bases, and 6 bases lay outside the gene matches. CDR3 length: 17 residues. CDR3 protein: CASSQEGRGGRTDTQYL. CDR3 DNA: TGTGCCAGCAGCCAAGAAGGCCGGGGGGGCCGCACAGATACGCAGTATCTT.

This clonotype has at least ten counts. The rearrangement joins TRBV27 to TRBJ1-6; D not certain. CDR1 and CDR2 (germline): MNHEY, SMNVEV (reference sequence). V was clipped by 3 bases and J by 7 bases, with 4 bases between them. The CDR3 length is 12 residues. The DNA for the CDR3 is TGTGCCAGCAGTTTCCAAAATTCACCCCTCCACTTT. Amino acid sequence: CASSFQNSPLHF.

This clonotype was seen a few times. This chain links TRBV2 with TRBJ2-1; D remains ambiguous. Germline V CDR1 and CDR2: SNHLY, FYNNEI. V was cut by 6 bases and J by 2 bases, with 14 bases left in between. The CDR3 extends over 15 amino acids. CDR3 sequence (DNA): TGTGCCAGCAGAGAGAGAGCCAACGCCTACAATGAGCAGTTCTTC. Residues: CASRERANAYNEQFF.

This clonotype was observed many times. V usage is TRBV4-3 and J usage is TRBJ2-7; D uncertain. Germline CDR1 and CDR2: LGHNA and YSLEER. V lost 3 bases to trimming and J lost 0 bases, with 12 bases between them. This CDR3 contains 15 residues. CDR3 DNA: TGCGCCAGCAGCCAGTACGACTCAAGCTCCTACGAGCAGTACTTC. Residues: CASSQYDSSSYEQYF.

This clonotype was detected only a few times. The rearrangement uses TRBV6-5 and TRBJ2-5; 15 nucleotides match TRBD2. The V gene's germline CDR1 is MNHEY and CDR2 SVGAGI. This CDR3 has 19 amino acids. With V trimmed by 0 bases and J by 2 bases, 7 bases remained unmatched. CDR3: CASSYSSGLAGGDQETQYF. CDR3 coding DNA: TGTGCCAGCAGTTACTCGTCAGGACTAGCGGGGGGGGATCAAGAGACCCAGTACTTC.

Of note for this clonotype: At one of its ends the junction is not consistent with the germline gene, which may arise from a read error. J is TRBJ2-1 and V is TRBV10-2, with TRBD2 identical over 7 bases. Germline CDR1 WSHSY, CDR2 SAAADI. This CDR3 spans 14 amino acids. CDR3 protein: CDSSTSASYNEQFF. For the CDR3, the DNA is TGCGACAGCTCAACTAGCGCCTCCTACAATGAGCAGTTCTTC.

This clonotype was counted many times. This chain links TRBV7-6 with TRBJ2-3; 8 nucleotides agree with TRBD2. Unmatched junction bases numbered 9, after V lost 5 bases and J lost 2 bases. CDR1 is SGHVS and CDR2 is FNYEAQ in the germline V gene. The CDR3 extends over 16 amino acids. CDR3 coding DNA: TGTGCCAGCAGCCATTTCGTAGCGGGACTCACAGATACGCAGTATTTT. Encoded protein: CASSHFVAGLTDTQYF. The complete variable domain, with remaining parts taken from reference TRBV7-6 and TRBJ2-3, reads GAGVSQSPRYKVTKRGQDVALRCDPISGHVSLYWYRQALGQGPEFLTYFNYEAQQDKSGLPNDRFSAERPEGSISTLTIQRTEQRDSAMYRCASSHFVAGLTDTQYFGPGTRLTVL.